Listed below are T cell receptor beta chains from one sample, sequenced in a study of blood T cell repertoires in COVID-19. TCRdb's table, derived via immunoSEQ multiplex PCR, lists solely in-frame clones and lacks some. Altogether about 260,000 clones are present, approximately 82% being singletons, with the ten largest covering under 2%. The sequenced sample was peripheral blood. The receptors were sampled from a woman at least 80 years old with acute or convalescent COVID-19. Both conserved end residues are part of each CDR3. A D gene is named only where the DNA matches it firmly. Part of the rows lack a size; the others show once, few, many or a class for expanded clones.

cdr3_nt: TGTGCCAGCAGTTATTTAAGGAGGGCTAACTATGGCTACACCTTC
cdr3_aa: CASSYLRRANYGYTF
d_call: -
v_call: TRBV6-5
j_call: TRBJ1-2
clone_size: -

cdr3_nt: TGCAGTGCTAGTTTTGGCGGGATGTACTTC
cdr3_aa: CSASFGGMYF
d_call: -
v_call: TRBV20-1
j_call: TRBJ2-5
clone_size: -

cdr3_nt: TGTGCCAGCACCTTGGGGGGGGCCGGACCTAATATCGAGCAGTACTTC
cdr3_aa: CASTLGGAGPNIEQYF
d_call: -
v_call: TRBV28
j_call: TRBJ2-7
clone_size: -

cdr3_nt: TGTGCTAGTTCCTTAGCGGGAGGCACAGATACGCAGTATTTT
cdr3_aa: CASSLAGGTDTQYF
d_call: TRBD2
v_call: TRBV12-5
j_call: TRBJ2-3
clone_size: once

cdr3_nt: TGTGCCACCAGCAGAGACGGGACTCCAGGGAGCCTCCTGACTTTC
cdr3_aa: CATSRDGTPGSLLTF
d_call: -
v_call: TRBV15
j_call: TRBJ2-6
clone_size: -

cdr3_nt: TGTGCCATCAGTGCCTCCCTAGCGGGGGGTGGGCAAGAGACCCAGTACTTC
cdr3_aa: CAISASLAGGGQETQYF
d_call: TRBD2
v_call: TRBV10-3
j_call: TRBJ2-5
clone_size: -

cdr3_nt: TGTGCCAGCAGCTCAGGACTAGCGGGACTATTATGGCAGTTCTTC
cdr3_aa: CASSSGLAGLLWQFF
d_call: TRBD2
v_call: TRBV7-2
j_call: TRBJ2-1
clone_size: -

cdr3_nt: TGTGCCAGCAGTCCCATAGGACAGGTATACTCTGGGGCCAACGTCCTGACTTTC
cdr3_aa: CASSPIGQVYSGANVLTF
d_call: TRBD1
v_call: TRBV28
j_call: TRBJ2-6
clone_size: -

cdr3_nt: TGTGCCAGCAGCTTGCCGCGGACAGGGGCCTACGAGCAGTACTTC
cdr3_aa: CASSLPRTGAYEQYF
d_call: TRBD1
v_call: TRBV5-5
j_call: TRBJ2-7
clone_size: -

cdr3_nt: TGTGCCAGCAGCACACGCTGGGTTGGCGGGACAGATACGCAGTATTTT
cdr3_aa: CASSTRWVGGTDTQYF
d_call: -
v_call: TRBV7-2
j_call: TRBJ2-3
clone_size: -

cdr3_nt: TGTGCCAGCAGCCAAGAGGTCGGTGACACTGAAGCTTTCTTT
cdr3_aa: CASSQEVGDTEAFF
d_call: -
v_call: TRBV4-2
j_call: TRBJ1-1
clone_size: -

cdr3_nt: TGTGCCAGCAGTTACGGTACAGGGTCCACCGGGGAGCTGTTTTTT
cdr3_aa: CASSYGTGSTGELFF
d_call: -
v_call: TRBV6-2/TRBV6-3
j_call: TRBJ2-2
clone_size: -

cdr3_nt: TGTGCCAGCAGCCCACAGGGTTCCGAGCAGTACTTC
cdr3_aa: CASSPQGSEQYF
d_call: -
v_call: TRBV7-9
j_call: TRBJ2-7
clone_size: -

cdr3_nt: TGTGCCAGCAGTGATATGACAGGGACTTCAAATTCACCCCTCCACTTT
cdr3_aa: CASSDMTGTSNSPLHF
d_call: TRBD1
v_call: TRBV6-1
j_call: TRBJ1-6
clone_size: -

cdr3_nt: TGTGCCAGCAGCACAACAGGGGATTACAATGAGCAGTTCTTC
cdr3_aa: CASSTTGDYNEQFF
d_call: TRBD1
v_call: TRBV11-2
j_call: TRBJ2-1
clone_size: -

cdr3_nt: TGTGCCAGCAGCTTAGTAGGATCAGGGACGAACACCGGGGAGCTGTTTTTT
cdr3_aa: CASSLVGSGTNTGELFF
d_call: -
v_call: TRBV7-2
j_call: TRBJ2-2
clone_size: -